The following is a T cell receptor (beta chain) sequence with its context. This sample is part of a study of blood T cell repertoires in COVID-19. Overall study context: From T cells, B-cell-depleted T cells, or PBMCs came the material, which was cDNA or gDNA.

Profiling relied on immunoSEQ multiplex PCR, and the TCRdb table lists in-frame clones only, not all of them. The sample includes 150,000 to 200,000 clones, around 81% of them seen just once. Those enrolled, adults aged roughly 18 to 90 years, came from about two dozen US areas. For recovered donors of Cohort 3, there were two negative PCRs, clearance, or symptom resolution. Sequencing input: PBMCs or T cells enriched from blood (not recorded which). This TCR derives from a man aged 40-55 years who had recovered from COVID-19.

The CDR3 coding sequence is TGTGCCAGCAGTGAAACCGGGGAGCGGTCACCCCTCCACTTT. It codes for CASSETGERSPLHF. The rearrangement joins TRBV2 to TRBJ1-6; D uncertain. V was cut by 2 bases and J by 10 bases, with 12 bases left in between. CDR3 size: 14 residues. Germline V gives CDR1 SNHLY, CDR2 FYNNEI. Together with reference TRBV2 and TRBJ1-6, the CDR3 gives the full variable domain: EPEVTQTPSHQVTQMGQEVILRCVPISNHLYFYWYRQILGQKVEFLVSFYNNEISEKSEIFDDQFSVERPDGSNFTLKIRSTKLEDSAMYFCASSETGERSPLHFGNGTRLTVT.